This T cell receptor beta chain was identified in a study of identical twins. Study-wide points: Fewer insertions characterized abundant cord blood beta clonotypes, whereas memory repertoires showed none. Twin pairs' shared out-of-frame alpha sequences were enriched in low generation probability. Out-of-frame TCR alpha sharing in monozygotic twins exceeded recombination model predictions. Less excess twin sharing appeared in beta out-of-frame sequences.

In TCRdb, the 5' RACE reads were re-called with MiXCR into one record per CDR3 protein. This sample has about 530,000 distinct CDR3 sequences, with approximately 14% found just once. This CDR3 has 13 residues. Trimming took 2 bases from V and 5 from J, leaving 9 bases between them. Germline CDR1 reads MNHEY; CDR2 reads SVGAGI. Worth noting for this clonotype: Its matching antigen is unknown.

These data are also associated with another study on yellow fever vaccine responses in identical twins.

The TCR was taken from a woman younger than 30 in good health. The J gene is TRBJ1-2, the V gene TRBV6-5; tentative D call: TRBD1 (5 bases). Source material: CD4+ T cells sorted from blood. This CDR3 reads CASSYGTSYGYTF. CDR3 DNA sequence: TGTGCCAGCAGTTACGGGACCTCATATGGCTACACCTTC.